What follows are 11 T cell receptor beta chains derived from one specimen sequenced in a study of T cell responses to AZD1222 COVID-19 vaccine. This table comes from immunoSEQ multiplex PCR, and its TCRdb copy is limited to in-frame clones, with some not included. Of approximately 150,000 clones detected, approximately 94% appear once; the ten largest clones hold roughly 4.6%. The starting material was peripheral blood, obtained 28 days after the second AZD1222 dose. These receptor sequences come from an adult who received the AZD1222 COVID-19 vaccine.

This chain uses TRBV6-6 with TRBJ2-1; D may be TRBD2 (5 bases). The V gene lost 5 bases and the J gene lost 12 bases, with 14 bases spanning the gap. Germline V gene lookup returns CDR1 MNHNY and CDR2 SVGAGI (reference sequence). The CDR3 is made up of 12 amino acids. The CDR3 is CASSTRGAAQFF. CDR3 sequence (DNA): TGTGCCAGCAGTACCCGGGGAGCGGCGCAGTTCTTC.

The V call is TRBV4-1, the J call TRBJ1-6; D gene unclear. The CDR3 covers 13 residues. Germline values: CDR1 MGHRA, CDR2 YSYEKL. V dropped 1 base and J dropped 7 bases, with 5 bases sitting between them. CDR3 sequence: CASSQVPNSPLHF. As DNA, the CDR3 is TGCGCCAGCAGCCAAGTTCCCAATTCACCCCTCCACTTT.

Here the CDR3 reads CASSPRLASSYNEQFF. The DNA of the CDR3 is TGTGCCAGCAGCCCACGACTCGCTAGCTCCTACAATGAGCAGTTCTTC. The V and J genes are TRBV7-7 and TRBJ2-1; D is unclear. From germline, CDR1 is SSHAT and CDR2 FNYEAQ (reference sequence). The CDR3 spans 16 residues. Deletions cut 5 bases from V and 0 bases from J, with 14 bases between.

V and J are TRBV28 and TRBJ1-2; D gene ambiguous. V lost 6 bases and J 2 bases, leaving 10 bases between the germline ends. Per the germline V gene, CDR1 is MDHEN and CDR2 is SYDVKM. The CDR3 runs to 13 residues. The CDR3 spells CASRGPSNYGYTF. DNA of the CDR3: TGTGCCAGCAGAGGTCCCTCCAACTATGGCTACACCTTC.

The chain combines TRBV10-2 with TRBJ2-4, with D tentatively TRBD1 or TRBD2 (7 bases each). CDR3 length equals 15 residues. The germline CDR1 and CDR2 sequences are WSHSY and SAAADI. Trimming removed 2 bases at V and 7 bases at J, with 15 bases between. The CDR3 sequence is CASSEGRGRGNIQYF. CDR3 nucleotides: TGCGCCAGCAGTGAGGGGAGGGGGCGGGGGAACATTCAGTACTTC.

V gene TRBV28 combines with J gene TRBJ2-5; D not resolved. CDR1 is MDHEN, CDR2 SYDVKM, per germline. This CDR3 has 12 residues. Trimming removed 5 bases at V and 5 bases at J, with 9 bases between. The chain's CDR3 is CASSHRMETQYF. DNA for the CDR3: TGTGCCAGCAGTCACCGGATGGAGACCCAGTACTTC.

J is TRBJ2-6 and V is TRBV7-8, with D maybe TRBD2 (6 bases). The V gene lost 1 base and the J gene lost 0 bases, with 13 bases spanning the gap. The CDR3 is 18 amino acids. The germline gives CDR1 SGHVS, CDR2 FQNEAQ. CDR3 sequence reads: CASSLVRGKVSGANVLTF. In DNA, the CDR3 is TGTGCCAGCAGCTTAGTGCGGGGAAAAGTCTCTGGGGCCAACGTCCTGACTTTC. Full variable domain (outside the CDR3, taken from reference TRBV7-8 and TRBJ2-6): GAGVSQSPRYKVAKRGQDVALRCDPISGHVSLFWYQQALGQGPEFLTYFQNEAQLDKSGLPSDRFFAERPEGSVSTLKIQRTQQEDSAVYLCASSLVRGKVSGANVLTFGAGSRLTVL.

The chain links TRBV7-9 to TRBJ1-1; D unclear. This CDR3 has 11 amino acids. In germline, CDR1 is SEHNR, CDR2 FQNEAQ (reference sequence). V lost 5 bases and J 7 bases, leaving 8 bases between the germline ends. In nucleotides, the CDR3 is TGTGCCAGCAGCATAGGGATTGAAGCTTTCTTT. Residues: CASSIGIEAFF. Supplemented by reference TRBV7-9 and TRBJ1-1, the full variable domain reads DTGVSQNPRHKITKRGQNVTFRCDPISEHNRLYWYRQTLGQGPEFLTYFQNEAQLEKSRLLSDRFSAERPKGSFSTLEIQRTEQGDSAMYLCASSIGIEAFFGQGTRLTVV.

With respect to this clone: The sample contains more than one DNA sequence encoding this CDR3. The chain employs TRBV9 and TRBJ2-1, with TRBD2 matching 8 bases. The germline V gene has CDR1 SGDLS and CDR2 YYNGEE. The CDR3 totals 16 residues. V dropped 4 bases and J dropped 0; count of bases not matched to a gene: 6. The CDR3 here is CASSPTSGSSYNEQFF. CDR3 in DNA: TGTGCCAGCAGCCCCACTAGCGGTTCCTCCTACAATGAGCAGTTCTTC.

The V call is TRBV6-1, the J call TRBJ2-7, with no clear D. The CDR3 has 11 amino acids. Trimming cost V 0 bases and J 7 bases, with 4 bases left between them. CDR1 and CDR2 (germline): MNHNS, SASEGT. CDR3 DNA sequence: TGTGCCAGCAGTGAAGCCGGGGAGCAGTACTTC. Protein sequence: CASSEAGEQYF.

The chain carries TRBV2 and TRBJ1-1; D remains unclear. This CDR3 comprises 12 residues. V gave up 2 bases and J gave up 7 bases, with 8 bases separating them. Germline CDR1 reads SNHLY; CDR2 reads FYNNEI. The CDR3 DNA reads TGTGCCAGCAGTGAACAGCGGAGTGAAGCTTTCTTT. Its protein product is CASSEQRSEAFF.